The source of this T cell receptor beta chain is a study of radiotherapy plus CTLA-4 blockade in lung cancer. Looking at the study overall: Among all patients, about 19% showed objective responses, while roughly 34% had disease control. Study results and caveats: Once radiotherapy plus ipilimumab had been given, TCR clones derived from tumor expanded in blood.

The assay was immunoSEQ multiplex PCR, and TCRdb's table has in-frame clones only and misses some. The data contain some 110,000 clones, about 80% of them seen just once; the ten biggest clones take up roughly 3.5%. As to this clone: Its antigen is still unknown.

Germline CDR1 MNHEY, CDR2 SVGAGI. CDR3 size: 15 residues. Trimming left V 0 bases short and J 2 bases short, with 11 bases between. Sequenced here: peripheral blood, sampled from a patient treated with radiotherapy plus ipilimumab. This receptor was taken from a human donor with non-small cell lung cancer that progressed on radiotherapy plus ipilimumab. Some clones in this sample may be carry-over from other donors' samples. The chain uses TRBV6-5 and TRBJ2-7, with D maybe TRBD2 (6 bases). CDR3 nucleotides: TGTGCCAGCAGTTACTCGGAGGGTTGGGCCTACGAGCAGTACTTC. Translation gives CASSYSEGWAYEQYF.